This entry describes one T cell receptor (beta chain). Its antigen is unidentified. This entry comes from a study of shared clonotypes between healthy human individuals. Within Nashville, Tennessee resided all donors, each a Caucasian adult. Division of CD4+ cells produced a CD45RA+ naive subset and a CD45RA-negative memory subset. Investigators spread the genomic DNA of each subset evenly over several immunoSEQ plates. Sequencing was performed with immunoSEQ multiplex PCR; in TCRdb, only in-frame clones are kept and a portion is missing. The table lists 1,500,000 or so clones, 97% to 99% of them singletons, with about 0.35% in the top ten. Overall study findings and caveats: Naive subsets typically showed greater estimated richness than memory subsets.

Germline CDR1 reads MDHEN; CDR2 reads SYDVKM. After removal of 1 base from V and 3 bases from J, the junction contained 5 bases not matched to a gene. CDR3 length: 16 residues. This sequence joins TRBV28 and TRBJ1-4, with 7 nucleotides matching TRBD1. This sequence was found in a man aged 25 to 45 in good health. The specimen sequenced was naive CD4+ T cells sorted from blood. Subset described: CD45RA+ positively selected. The CDR3 region is CASSLLGRGSNEKLFF. The CDR3 bases are TGTGCCAGCAGTTTATTGGGCAGGGGGTCTAATGAAAAACTGTTTTTT.